What follows describes a single T cell receptor (beta chain). The junction differs from germline at one of its ends, possibly a read error. Germline CDR1 reads KGHSH; CDR2 reads LQKENI. This CDR3 contains 11 residues. Original processing notes: Amplifying reference gene primers gave estimates of nucleated cell counts. Using immunoSEQ multiplex PCR, the repertoire was profiled, and TCRdb retains in-frame clones only, with some absent. Clonal size and the V and J genes are those of that table, whereas D and trimming came from the DNA. Counted here are tens of thousands of clones, around 90% occurring once; the ten biggest clones make up roughly 21%. This entry is derived from a study of blood T cell repertoires in COVID-19. As for the study in general: The United States, Italy and Spain provided the acute and convalescent COVID-19 samples.

The receptor was isolated from a man in his fifties or sixties with active COVID-19. The material sequenced was peripheral blood. The chain joins TRBV18 to TRBJ2-5; D is uncertain. The CDR3 loop reads CASSPQEAQYF. CDR3 bases: TGTGCCAGCTCACCCCAAGAGGCCCAGTACTTC.